This is a list of T cell receptor beta chains from one sample in a study of metastatic and nonmetastatic thyroid tumors. MiXCR re-clonotyped the PCR reads for TCRdb. The table includes 40,000 to 55,000 clones, approximately 15% detected once. Material for sequencing was blood. The receptors derive from a female donor with papillary thyroid cancer or a benign thyroid nodule (not recorded which). Some clones in this sample may be carry-over from other donors' samples. Each CDR3 is given with its conserved first and last residue. D genes are given only for firm matches. Rows may omit the clone size; those that give it use once, few, many or a size class.

J gene,D gene,V gene,clone size,CDR3 DNA,CDR3 protein
TRBJ2-1,NA,TRBV3-1,many,TGTGCCAGCAGCCAGGCCGGCCCCTACAATGAGCAGTTCTTC,CASSQAGPYNEQFF
TRBJ2-5,TRBD2,TRBV7-2,NA,TGTGCCAGCAGCCCAAGACGGACTAGCGGGATGGGAGAGACCCAGTACTTC,CASSPRRTSGMGETQYF
TRBJ1-1,NA,TRBV19,few,TGTGCCAGTAACAAGGGGCACTTGAAAACTGAAGCTTTCTTT,CASNKGHLKTEAFF
TRBJ2-7,NA,TRBV7-8,many,TGTGCCAGCAGCTTAGCGGGAGTCCCCTACGAGCAGTACTTC,CASSLAGVPYEQYF
TRBJ2-2,TRBD2,TRBV27,few,TGTGAAGGCAGCCCACTCGGGGGGACCGGGGAGATGTTTTTT,CEGSPLGGTGEMFF
TRBJ2-7,NA,TRBV6-1,few,TGTGCCAGCACAATCGGCGTGGGTCTAAGTGAGCAGTACTTC,CASTIGVGLSEQYF
TRBJ2-7,TRBD1,TRBV6-5,medium-sized,TGTGCCAGCAGTTACTCGATATTAGGACAGGGGCTCGACGAGCAGTACTTC,CASSYSILGQGLDEQYF
TRBJ2-1,TRBD1,TRBV19,many,TGTGCCAGTAACGGACAGGGCAGCAATGAGCAGTTCTTC,CASNGQGSNEQFF
TRBJ2-7,TRBD2,TRBV20-1,NA,TGCAGTGCTAGACCTGGGACTAGCTGGACTTCCGAGCAGTACTTC,CSARPGTSWTSEQYF
TRBJ2-7,NA,TRBV6-5,medium-sized,TGTGCCAGCAGTTACACCTACGAGCAGTACTTC,CASSYTYEQYF
TRBJ2-1,NA,TRBV20-1,many,TGCAGTGCTCGGGACTTTAGTTCCTACAATGAGCAGTTCTTC,CSARDFSSYNEQFF
TRBJ2-1,NA,TRBV2,many,TGTGCCAGCAGGGACCAACAGGGTAATGAGCAGTTCTTC,CASRDQQGNEQFF
TRBJ1-5,NA,TRBV28,medium-sized,TGTGCCAGCAGTAAGGGACCGCGGCAGCCCCAGCATTTT,CASSKGPRQPQHF
TRBJ1-1,NA,TRBV30,many,TGTGCCTGGAGTCGGTGGGACACTGAAGCTTTCTTT,CAWSRWDTEAFF
TRBJ1-5,TRBD1,TRBV2,many,TGTGCCAGCAGTCAGACAGGGGGCGGCAATCAGCCCCAGCATTTT,CASSQTGGGNQPQHF
TRBJ2-5,NA,TRBV27,few,TGTGCCAGCAGTTCCGGACTGCGACATGGACGAGAGACCCAGTACTTC,CASSSGLRHGRETQYF
TRBJ2-7,NA,TRBV2,many,TGTGCCAGCAGTGGGTCACCCTTGGGGCAGTACTTC,CASSGSPLGQYF
TRBJ2-3,TRBD1,TRBV5-6,many,TGTGCCAGCAGCTCGTCGAGGCAGGACAGGAGAGCAGATACGCAGTATTTT,CASSSSRQDRRADTQYF
TRBJ2-3,NA,TRBV7-3,many,TGTGCCAGCAGCGGACGGGCCGGGACAGATACGCAGTATTTT,CASSGRAGTDTQYF
TRBJ2-7,TRBD1,TRBV12-3/TRBV12-4,few,TGTGCCAGTAGTTTCTGTCCGGACAGGGGAGGGAGCGAGCAGTACTTC,CASSFCPDRGGSEQYF
TRBJ1-2,NA,TRBV28,few,TGTGCCAGCAGCCGGGGAGTTGGCACCGGCTACACCTTC,CASSRGVGTGYTF
TRBJ1-4,TRBD1,TRBV2,many,TGTGCCAGCCAGGGGGGTAATGAAAAACTGTTTTTT,CASQGGNEKLFF
TRBJ1-1,NA,TRBV30,NA,TGTGCCACCGCAAGGGACAACACTGAAGCTTTCTTT,CATARDNTEAFF
TRBJ2-3,TRBD2,TRBV4-2,NA,TGTGCCAGCAGCCAGAGAGCGGGAGGGGAGACAGATACGCAGTATTTT,CASSQRAGGETDTQYF
TRBJ2-2,NA,TRBV9,many,TGTGCCAGCAGCATACAGGACGCGAACACCGGGGAGCTGTTTTTT,CASSIQDANTGELFF
TRBJ1-5,NA,TRBV19,many,TGTGCCAGTAGTTTAAACAGGGATCAGCCCCAGCATTTT,CASSLNRDQPQHF
TRBJ1-4,NA,TRBV7-6,many,TGTGCCAGCAGCTTATTCGAGGGGAATGAAAAACTGTTTTTT,CASSLFEGNEKLFF
TRBJ2-7,NA,TRBV7-6,once,TGTGCCAGCAGCCTGGGGCGGGTGGCTTTCCACGAGCAGTACTTC,CASSLGRVAFHEQYF
TRBJ1-2,NA,TRBV30,many,TGTGCCTGGAGTGTAAGGTCGGGGAATGGCTACACCTTC,CAWSVRSGNGYTF
TRBJ2-1,TRBD2,TRBV20-1,many,TGCAGTGCTAGAGAAGGGGGGACTAGCGGCTTCTTC,CSAREGGTSGFF
TRBJ1-5,NA,TRBV19,NA,TGTGCCAGTAGTGGGGCGGGACCGAGCTATAGCAATCAGCCCCAGCATTTT,CASSGAGPSYSNQPQHF
TRBJ2-4,NA,TRBV10-1,many,TGCGCCAGCCGGGGCCGCGCCAAAAACATTCAGTACTTC,CASRGRAKNIQYF
TRBJ1-4,TRBD1,TRBV4-1,many,TGCGCCAGCAGAACTACCGACAGGGGTGGAAGAGAAAAACTGTTTTTT,CASRTTDRGGREKLFF
TRBJ2-3,TRBD2,TRBV6-5,many,TGTGCCAGCAGTTACCCGAGGGTGGTTGCGGGAGTTGGCACAGATACGCAGTATTTT,CASSYPRVVAGVGTDTQYF
TRBJ1-1,NA,TRBV6-2/TRBV6-3,NA,TGTGCCAGCAGCGGTTGGGGGAACACTGAAGCTTTCTTT,CASSGWGNTEAFF
TRBJ1-5,NA,TRBV27,NA,TGTGCCAGCAGTTTATCAAAGCACCAGCCACAGCATTTT,CASSLSKHQPQHF
TRBJ2-1,TRBD2,TRBV2,many,TGTGCCAGCAGCAAGACTAGCGGGAACACCTACAATGAGCAGTTCTTC,CASSKTSGNTYNEQFF
TRBJ1-1,NA,TRBV20-1,many,TGCAGTGCTAGAGATCTCCGGACCAACACTGAAGCTTTCTTT,CSARDLRTNTEAFF
TRBJ2-1,NA,TRBV7-8,NA,TGTGCCAGCAGCTTAGAACCCAGCTCCTACAATGAGCAGTTCTTC,CASSLEPSSYNEQFF
TRBJ2-3,TRBD2,TRBV19,NA,TGTGCCAGTAGTATCCTCGGACTAGCGGGGGGCACAGATACGCAGTATTTT,CASSILGLAGGTDTQYF
TRBJ2-7,TRBD1,TRBV19,many,TGTGCCAGTAGTATAGGGGGCAGGGGGACCTACGAGCAGTACTTC,CASSIGGRGTYEQYF
TRBJ2-1,NA,TRBV3-1,many,TGTGCCAGCAGCCAAGGCGTGGACAATGAGCAGTTCTTC,CASSQGVDNEQFF
TRBJ2-3,TRBD1,TRBV3-1,many,TGTGCCAGCAGTCTTGCAGGGGGCTTGCAGTATTTT,CASSLAGGLQYF
TRBJ2-7,NA,TRBV7-9,many,TGTGCCAGCAGCTTGGCGGGCTCCTACGAGCAGTACTTC,CASSLAGSYEQYF
TRBJ1-4,TRBD1,TRBV28,many,TGTGCCAGCAGAGGACAATCCCCGGGACAGAATGAAAAACTGTTTTTT,CASRGQSPGQNEKLFF
TRBJ1-6,TRBD1,TRBV11-2,many,TGTGCCAGCAGCTGGGGACAGCGGAATAATTCACCCCTCCACTTT,CASSWGQRNNSPLHF